This TCR beta chain appears in the sequencing data of a study of shared clonotypes between healthy human individuals. For the study at large: There were three CD4 naive, three CD4 memory, two CD8 naive and one CD8 memory plates per donor. Study-wide results and caveats: With few donors, the genetic and exposure-history diversity represented was limited.

CDR1 is MGHRA and CDR2 is YSYEKL in the germline V gene. CDR3 length equals 17 residues. V dropped 3 bases and J dropped 4 bases, with 19 bases sitting between them. Here immunoSEQ multiplex PCR was the method, and the copy in TCRdb shows in-frame clones only, minus some. The sample shows roughly 2.1 million clones, about 92% of them seen only once. Of note for this clone: Its antigen is currently unknown.

Naive CD8 cells lacked CD45RO, underwent positive selection for CCR7 and left out terminally differentiated effector memory CD45RA+ cells. Sequenced: naive CD8+ T cells from PBMCs. This sequence originates from a man younger than 30 in good health. Some clones in this sample may be carry-over from other donors' samples. The chain couples TRBV4-1 to TRBJ2-1; D is unclear. CDR3 nucleotides: TGCGCCAGCAGCCACACCCCCTACGCGACCCCTTACAATGAGCAGTTCTTC. Its translation is CASSHTPYATPYNEQFF.